The source of this T cell receptor beta chain is a study of Ad26.COV2.S vaccination and SARS-CoV-2 variants. Germline assignment: CDR1 GTSNPN and CDR2 SVGIG (reference sequence). The V segment lost 3 bases and the J segment 7 bases; nucleotides outside the gene matches: 3. CDR3 length: 12 amino acids. Only in-frame clones appear in the TCRdb table, and some are missing; sequencing was by immunoSEQ multiplex PCR. In the table there are about 480,000 clones, around nine tenths of which are singletons. As to treatment: roughly 18 received Ad26.COV2.S at low or high dose, single or two shots; five or six received placebo; per-sample allocation not given. Sampling took place 63 days after the first vaccine or placebo injection.

The TCR originated in a person between 18 and 65 years old who received the Ad26.COV2.S COVID-19 vaccine or a placebo. The chain combines TRBV30 with TRBJ2-1, with TRBD2 matching over 7 bases. The material sequenced was peripheral blood, taken in a trial of Ad26.COV2.S vaccine versus placebo. The CDR3 coding sequence is TGTGCCTGGAGGGGGGGGAGAAATGAGCAGTTCTTC. It encodes CAWRGGRNEQFF.